Following are 28 T cell receptor beta chains from one sample sequenced in a study of a mutant IDH1 vaccine in newly diagnosed glioma. Time point meaning: baseline, week 1 (first vaccination visit). Treatment noted: pre-vaccination baseline after standard-of-care therapy. Generated by immunoSEQ multiplex PCR, the TCRdb table keeps only in-frame clones and is missing some. The sample holds tens of thousands of clones, 83% seen once. Sequencing was performed on PBMCs, taken from a glioma patient treated with radiotherapy, temozolomide or both. The receptors stem from a woman between 45 and 65 years old with glioma.

This chain uses TRBV7-9 with TRBJ2-7, with 10 positions matching TRBD2. CDR3 length equals 16 residues. The ends lost 5 bases at V and 3 bases at J; junction bases unmatched: 10. Looked up from germline, CDR1 is SEHNR and CDR2 is FQNEAQ (reference sequence). The CDR3 sequence: CASSTTLAGANYEQYF. DNA for the CDR3: TGTGCCAGCAGCACGACCCTAGCGGGGGCCAACTACGAGCAGTACTTC.

The chain employs TRBV7-2 and TRBJ2-7; 7 nucleotides align to TRBD2. Germline V gives CDR1 SGHTA, CDR2 FQGNSA. This CDR3 spans 14 amino acids. With 5 bases clipped from V and 3 bases from J, the junction kept 7 bases outside the gene matches. The CDR3 region is CASSPSGYYYEQYF. The DNA of the CDR3 is TGTGCCAGCAGCCCTAGCGGTTATTACTACGAGCAGTACTTC.

The J gene is TRBJ2-6, the V gene TRBV5-1; no clear D. The V gene's germline CDR1 is SGHRS and CDR2 YFSETQ. The CDR3 runs 18 residues. Trimming shortened V by 5 bases and J by 0 bases, and 18 bases separated the two germline ends. The CDR3 loop is CASSSLGSTNSGANVLTF. For the CDR3, the DNA is TGCGCCAGCAGTTCTCTGGGGTCCACGAACTCTGGGGCCAACGTCCTGACTTTC.

The chain joins TRBV14 to TRBJ1-1; possibly TRBD1 for D (5 bases). Germline assignment: CDR1 SGHDN and CDR2 FVKESK. This CDR3 is 16 amino acids long. V was shortened by 4 bases and J by 5 bases, with 20 bases between the two germline ends. This chain's CDR3 is CASSPKIRVGNTEAFF. Here the CDR3 DNA reads TGTGCCAGCAGCCCCAAGATCAGGGTGGGAAATACTGAAGCTTTCTTT.

The genes are TRBV14 and TRBJ1-6, with D uncertain. Trimming took off 5 bases at V and 10 bases at J, with 9 bases between the two ends. This CDR3 is 12 amino acids long. Germline-derived CDR1 and CDR2 are SGHDN and FVKESK. CDR3 coding DNA: TGTGCCAGCAGCAACGACGCGTCACCCCTCCACTTT. As protein: CASSNDASPLHF. Full variable domain (missing parts from reference TRBV14 and TRBJ1-6): EAGVTQFPSHSVIEKGQTVTLRCDPISGHDNLYWYRRVMGKEIKFLLHFVKESKQDESGMPNNRFLAERTGGTYSTLKVQPAELEDSGVYFCASSNDASPLHFGNGTRLTVT.

The chain uses TRBV15 and TRBJ1-1; D call uncertain. The CDR3 totals 15 residues. CDR1 LNHNV and CDR2 YYDKDF come from the germline V gene (reference sequence). The V and J ends lost 2 bases and 4 bases respectively, with 14 bases between them. CDR3 nucleotides: TGTGCCACCAGCAGAAGCAATGAGGGAGGCACTGAAGCTTTCTTT. Translating it yields CATSRSNEGGTEAFF.

The chain links TRBV5-1 to TRBJ2-1; TRBD2 agrees at 11 bases. There are 14 residues in the CDR3. Trimming at V came to 4 bases and at J to 6 bases, leaving 3 bases not matched to a gene. Germline V gene sequence: CDR1 SGHRS, CDR2 YFSETQ. The CDR3 region is CASSGTSGPNEQFF. As DNA, the CDR3 is TGCGCCAGCAGCGGGACTAGCGGACCCAATGAGCAGTTCTTC.

The chain combines TRBV2 with TRBJ1-2; no definite D call. The CDR3 is made up of 13 amino acids. V was cut by 2 bases and J by 2 bases, with 6 bases left in between. Germline V gives CDR1 SNHLY, CDR2 FYNNEI. DNA of the CDR3: TGTGCCAGCAGTGAATGGACCAACTATGGCTACACCTTC. It codes for CASSEWTNYGYTF.

The gene calls are TRBV9 and TRBJ2-1, with 8 bases fitting TRBD2. Germline CDR1 is SGDLS and CDR2 is YYNGEE. The J segment lost 8 bases and the V segment lost 3 bases, leaving 1 base of the junction unmatched. This CDR3 contains 12 residues. CDR3 sequence: CASSGTSYEQFF. Here the CDR3 DNA reads TGTGCCAGCAGCGGGACTAGCTATGAGCAGTTCTTC.

This clone was observed once. The chain joins TRBV20-1 to TRBJ2-3; no firm D call. The length of the CDR3 is 11 residues. CDR1 is DFQATT and CDR2 is SNEGSKA in the germline V gene (reference sequence). In nucleotides, the CDR3 is TGCAGCCCCCGGGGCACAGATACGCAGTATTTT. It is translated as CSPRGTDTQYF.

V gene TRBV6-1 combines with J gene TRBJ2-2; tentatively, D is TRBD1 (5 bases). The CDR3 consists of 13 residues. Germline V gene sequence: CDR1 MNHNS, CDR2 SASEGT. V was pared by 6 bases and J by 5 bases, with 10 bases between. DNA of the CDR3: TGTGCCAGCAGAGCAGGGATGACCGGGGAGCTGTTTTTT. Protein sequence: CASRAGMTGELFF.

The rearrangement uses TRBV6-4 and TRBJ1-1, with TRBD1 identical over 7 bases. The CDR3 loop spans 12 amino acids. The ends lost 2 bases at V and 10 bases at J; junction bases unmatched: 4. The germline gives CDR1 MRHNA, CDR2 SNTAGT. The CDR3 bases are TGTGCCAGCAGTGACCTCACAGGGGTAGCTTTCTTT. Translation gives CASSDLTGVAFF.

J is TRBJ2-1 and V is TRBV7-8; 8 positions agree with TRBD2. Trimming took 4 bases from V and 1 from J; bases not matched to a gene: 3. The CDR3 contains 15 residues. Germline assignment: CDR1 SGHVS and CDR2 FQNEAQ. CDR3 coding DNA: TGTGCCAGCAGCTATGCGGGGGGATCCTACAATGAGCAGTTCTTC. The encoded protein is CASSYAGGSYNEQFF. The whole variable domain, filled in from reference TRBV7-8 and TRBJ2-1, reads GAGVSQSPRYKVAKRGQDVALRCDPISGHVSLFWYQQALGQGPEFLTYFQNEAQLDKSGLPSDRFFAERPEGSVSTLKIQRTQQEDSAVYLCASSYAGGSYNEQFFGPGTRLTVL.

The chain combines TRBV2 with TRBJ2-7; a weak D match, TRBD2 (5 bases). Trimming cost V 2 bases and J 3 bases, with 14 bases left between them. The CDR3 consists of 15 residues. CDR1 and CDR2 from the germline V gene are SNHLY and FYNNEI. The chain's CDR3 is CASSERETEYYEQYF. The CDR3 bases are TGTGCCAGCAGTGAAAGGGAGACCGAATACTACGAGCAGTACTTC. The variable domain in full, with the rest retrieved from reference TRBV2 and TRBJ2-7, is EPEVTQTPSHQVTQMGQEVILRCVPISNHLYFYWYRQILGQKVEFLVSFYNNEISEKSEIFDDQFSVERPDGSNFTLKIRSTKLEDSAMYFCASSERETEYYEQYFGPGTRLTVT.

V usage is TRBV15 and J usage is TRBJ1-1; D is uncertain. There are 14 residues in the CDR3. CDR1 is LNHNV, CDR2 YYDKDF, per germline (reference sequence). The ends were cut back, 0 bases at V and 5 bases at J, with 10 bases in the middle. The CDR3 region is CATSRDREVTEAFF. Written as DNA, the CDR3 is TGTGCCACCAGCAGAGATCGAGAGGTAACTGAAGCTTTCTTT.

The chain is built from TRBV2 and TRBJ1-2; TRBD1 matches 9 bases. Looked up from germline, CDR1 is SNHLY and CDR2 is FYNNEI. The CDR3 is 13 residues long. V dropped 6 bases and J dropped 8; count of bases not matched to a gene: 7. The CDR3 loop reads CASRGTGPWGYTF. In nucleotides, the CDR3 is TGTGCCAGCAGAGGGACAGGGCCTTGGGGCTACACCTTC.

The count of this clone is one. The J gene is TRBJ1-2, the V gene TRBV7-2; TRBD1 matches at 9 bases. The trim removed 3 bases at V and 8 bases at J, leaving 10 bases unmatched. The CDR3 length is 15 residues. Germline loops: CDR1 SGHTA, CDR2 FQGNSA. CDR3 region: CASSFPTGGVWGYTF. The CDR3 nucleotides are TGTGCCAGCAGCTTCCCGACAGGGGGAGTATGGGGCTACACCTTC. The entire variable domain, with the rest obtained from reference TRBV7-2 and TRBJ1-2, is as follows: GAGVSQSPSNKVTEKGKDVELRCDPISGHTALYWYRQSLGQGLEFLIYFQGNSAPDKSGLPSDRFSAERTGGSVSTLTIQRTQQEDSAVYLCASSFPTGGVWGYTFGSGTRLTVV.

V and J are TRBV5-6 and TRBJ1-5, with 7 bases aligning to TRBD1. There are 17 residues in the CDR3. V gave up 2 bases and J gave up 0 bases; unmatched junction bases: 8. Germline V gives CDR1 SGHDT, CDR2 YYEEEE. In DNA form, the CDR3 reads TGTGCCAGCAGCTTTTACCGGGACAGCTATAGCAATCAGCCCCAGCATTTT. It is translated as CASSFYRDSYSNQPQHF.

The rearrangement uses TRBV6-1 and TRBJ1-1, with a possible D match to TRBD1 (5 bases). V was clipped by 4 bases and J by 3 bases, with 12 bases between them. Germline CDR1 reads MNHNS; CDR2 reads SASEGT. This CDR3 has 14 residues. The CDR3 is CASSGRGADTEAFF. CDR3 nucleotides: TGTGCCAGCAGTGGTCGGGGCGCAGACACTGAAGCTTTCTTT.

This clone was observed a few times. V is TRBV28 and J is TRBJ1-5, with D perhaps TRBD1 (5 bases). Germline lookup yields CDR1 MDHEN and CDR2 SYDVKM. CDR3 size: 18 residues. The V gene lost 3 bases and the J gene lost 2 bases, with 20 bases spanning the gap. The chain's CDR3 is CASSFFSQGVRGNQPQHF. For the CDR3, the DNA is TGTGCCAGCAGTTTTTTTTCCCAGGGTGTCAGGGGCAATCAGCCCCAGCATTTT.

This chain connects TRBV5-5 to TRBJ1-2; D remains ambiguous. This CDR3 region has 14 residues. Looked up from germline, CDR1 is SGHKS and CDR2 is YYEKEE (reference sequence). V was clipped by 5 bases and J by 2 bases, with 13 bases between them. The CDR3 reads CASSTQTANYGYTF. The CDR3 DNA reads TGTGCCAGCAGTACCCAGACTGCAAACTATGGCTACACCTTC.

The gene calls are TRBV13 and TRBJ1-1, with no clear D. Germline loops: CDR1 PRHDT, CDR2 FYEKMQ (reference sequence). V shed 2 bases and J shed 3 bases, with 7 bases lying between them. This CDR3 spans 13 amino acids. CDR3 coding DNA: TGTGCCAGCAGCTTATCCGGGGACACTGAAGCTTTCTTT. Its translation: CASSLSGDTEAFF.

The chain couples TRBV27 to TRBJ1-5; D is perhaps TRBD1 (6 bases). This CDR3 is built from 14 residues. V was clipped by 5 bases and J by 5 bases, with 13 bases between them. Germline V gene sequence: CDR1 MNHEY, CDR2 SMNVEV (reference sequence). The CDR3 DNA sequence: TGTGCCAGCAGTCCCCAACAGGGTTATCAGCCCCAGCATTTT. This translates into CASSPQQGYQPQHF.

The count of this clone is one. The gene calls are TRBV6-6 and TRBJ2-2; 9 nucleotides line up with TRBD1. Germline V gene lookup returns CDR1 MNHNY and CDR2 SVGAGI (reference sequence). Germline trimming cut 5 bases from V and 3 bases from J; bases unmatched to any gene: 4. The CDR3 runs 15 residues. CDR3: CASSQRTGDTGELFF. The CDR3 bases are TGTGCCAGCAGTCAACGGACAGGGGACACCGGGGAGCTGTTTTTT.

Comments on this clone: Within the sample, other DNA sequences also encode this same CDR3. This chain connects TRBV9 to TRBJ2-5; D unclear. CDR1 is SGDLS and CDR2 is YYNGEE in the germline V gene. The CDR3 consists of 13 residues. Trimming took off 0 bases at V and 1 base at J, with 4 bases between the two ends. The CDR3 sequence is CASSVAGQETQYF. CDR3 bases: TGTGCCAGCAGCGTAGCGGGCCAAGAGACCCAGTACTTC.

In its sample, this clone was seen once. This sequence joins TRBV7-8 and TRBJ1-2; D is uncertain. Germline V gene data show CDR1 as SGHVS and CDR2 as FQNEAQ. The V end was cut by 5 bases, the J end by 3 bases, with 13 bases between. This CDR3 spans 14 amino acids. The CDR3 DNA sequence: TGTGCCAGCAGCCCTTCGGTCGGGGACTATGGCTACACCTTC. Amino acids: CASSPSVGDYGYTF.

The V and J genes are TRBV5-1 and TRBJ1-5; D remains unclear. Germline loops: CDR1 SGHRS, CDR2 YFSETQ. The CDR3 contains 14 residues. Trimming took 4 bases from V and 8 from J, leaving 16 bases between them. CDR3 sequence reads: CASSPGPLGEPQHF. As DNA, the CDR3 is TGCGCCAGCAGCCCCGGACCCCTTGGGGAGCCCCAGCATTTT.

The chain employs TRBV5-1 and TRBJ2-3; possibly TRBD2 for D (6 bases). The CDR3 extends over 15 amino acids. Germline CDR1 reads SGHRS; CDR2 reads YFSETQ. The V end lost 2 bases, the J end lost 2 bases, and 12 bases lay between the germline ends. The CDR3 DNA reads TGCGCCAGCAGCTTAACCGGGGACTCCACAGATACGCAGTATTTT. Its translation is CASSLTGDSTDTQYF.